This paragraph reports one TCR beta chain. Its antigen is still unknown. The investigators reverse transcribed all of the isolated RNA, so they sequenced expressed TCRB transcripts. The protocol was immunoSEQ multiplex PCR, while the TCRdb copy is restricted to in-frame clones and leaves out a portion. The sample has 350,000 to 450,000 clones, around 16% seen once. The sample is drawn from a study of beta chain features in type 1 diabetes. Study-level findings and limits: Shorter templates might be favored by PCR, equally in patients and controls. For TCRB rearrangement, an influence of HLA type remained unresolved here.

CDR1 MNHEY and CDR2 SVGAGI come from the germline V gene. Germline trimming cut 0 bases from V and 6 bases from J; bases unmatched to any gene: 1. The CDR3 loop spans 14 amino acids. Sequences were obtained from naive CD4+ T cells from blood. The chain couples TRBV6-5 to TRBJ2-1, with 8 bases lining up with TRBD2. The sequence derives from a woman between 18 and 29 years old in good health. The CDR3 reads CASSYSGTSNEQFF. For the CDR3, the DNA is TGTGCCAGCAGTTACTCCGGGACTAGCAATGAGCAGTTCTTC.